This paragraph covers one TCR beta chain sequence. These data originate in a study of T-cell reconstitution after alpha-beta-depleted transplantation in children. Researchers prepared the TCRbeta library using unique molecular identifiers, the study reports. TCRdb itself ran the PCR reads through MiXCR, one entry per CDR3 protein. The sample shows 100,000 or so distinct CDR3 sequences, 4.5% to 7.5% of them seen only once. The sequence was obtained from a female patient younger than 10 who had a stem cell transplant for Fanconi anemia, so the T cells may come from the graft donor. Material: PBMCs, mostly from graft donor cells, obtained 60 days after TCRalphabeta/CD19-depleted stem cell transplant.

CDR3 loop: CASSQQTGYEQYF. CDR3 in DNA: TGCGCCAGCAGCCAACAAACAGGGTACGAGCAGTACTTC. V and J are TRBV5-1 and TRBJ2-7; D might be TRBD1 (6 bases). V lost 4 bases, J lost 4 bases, and 12 bases lay in between. This CDR3 has 13 residues. Germline V gene sequence: CDR1 SGHRS, CDR2 YFSETQ.